This is a list of T cell receptor beta chains from one sample in a study of CD8+ T cells in alopecia areata. Clones were read by immunoSEQ multiplex PCR, and TCRdb kept only the in-frame ones, dropping some. The sample has about 7,400 clones, 60% to 75% seen once. The sample in question was skin, obtained at week 4, from a patient treated with tofacitinib. The receptors derive from a human donor with alopecia areata. CDR3s include the opening cysteine and the closing phenylalanine or tryptophan. A D gene is named only where the DNA matches it firmly. Size tells how often a clone was seen (once, few, many) or the class of an expanded clone, and some rows leave it out.

j_gene,abundance,v_gene,d_gene,CDR3aa,CDR3nt
TRBJ1-4,large,TRBV2,TRBD1,CASSEPDRALREKLFF,TGTGCCAGCAGTGAACCTGACAGGGCGCTTCGGGAAAAACTGTTTTTT
TRBJ2-2,few,TRBV6-5,TRBD2,CASTPGRATGELFF,TGTGCCAGCACCCCAGGGAGGGCCACCGGGGAGCTGTTTTTT
TRBJ2-5,.,TRBV25-1,TRBD2,CASSELEGLADEETQYF,TGTGCCAGCAGTGAATTGGAGGGACTAGCGGATGAAGAGACCCAGTACTTC
TRBJ2-2,.,TRBV4-1,.,CASSTPPRVAKIGELFF,TGCGCCAGCAGTACCCCCCCTCGGGTAGCTAAAATCGGGGAGCTGTTTTTT
TRBJ2-3,.,TRBV10-3,.,CAISEFSGGGADTQYF,TGTGCCATCAGTGAGTTTTCCGGAGGAGGCGCAGATACGCAGTATTTT
TRBJ1-4,few,TRBV7-9,.,CASSFTGATNEKLFF,TGTGCCAGCAGCTTTACAGGTGCAACTAATGAAAAACTGTTTTTT
TRBJ1-2,.,TRBV27,.,CASRKQGIDYGYTF,TGTGCCAGCAGAAAACAGGGCATTGACTATGGCTACACCTTC
TRBJ2-3,.,TRBV9,TRBD2,CASSVVGSGGADTQYF,TGTGCCAGCAGCGTAGTAGGGAGCGGGGGGGCAGATACGCAGTATTTT
TRBJ2-7,few,TRBV5-6,TRBD2,CASSGGLAGGLIYEQYF,TGTGCCAGCAGCGGCGGACTAGCGGGGGGGTTAATCTACGAGCAGTACTTC
TRBJ2-2,.,TRBV4-3,.,CASSQLRLTGELFF,TGCGCCAGCAGCCAACTCAGGCTCACCGGGGAGCTGTTTTTT
TRBJ1-6,.,TRBV27,TRBD1,CASSLSTGSRNSPLHF,TGTGCCAGCAGTTTATCGACAGGGTCGAGGAATTCACCCCTCCACTTT
TRBJ2-7,.,TRBV7-6,.,CASSLGLGQPKNSSSYEQYF,TGTGCCAGCAGCTTAGGACTCGGACAGCCAAAGAACTCTAGCTCCTACGAGCAGTACTTC
TRBJ2-4,.,TRBV19,TRBD1,CASSRDRNIQYF,TGTGCCAGTAGCCGGGACAGAAACATTCAGTACTTC
TRBJ2-7,few,TRBV5-4,.,CASSLPPSTPYEQYF,TGTGCCAGCAGCTTGCCTCCTTCTACCCCCTACGAGCAGTACTTC
TRBJ2-5,.,TRBV5-5,TRBD2,CASSRRLAGPQETQYF,TGTGCCAGCAGCCGGAGACTAGCGGGCCCCCAAGAGACCCAGTACTTC
TRBJ2-2,.,TRBV9,TRBD1,CASSVGVGVGQMNTGELFF,TGTGCCAGCAGCGTAGGCGTGGGAGTGGGACAGATGAACACCGGGGAGCTGTTTTTT
TRBJ2-3,few,TRBV13,TRBD2,CASSPRLAGGRSADTQYF,TGTGCCAGCAGCCCGCGACTAGCGGGGGGGCGAAGCGCAGATACGCAGTATTTT
TRBJ1-5,.,TRBV6-1,.,CASTQRALDQPQHF,TGTGCCAGCACCCAACGGGCCCTAGATCAGCCCCAGCATTTT